At least ten counts were recorded for the clone carrying this T cell receptor beta chain. Its antigen is unknown. 5'RACE, which relied on constant-segment primers, yielded TCR alpha and TCR beta cDNA libraries carrying sample barcodes and UMIs. Using its own MiXCR run on the 5' RACE reads, TCRdb lists one record per CDR3 protein. The sample yields some 250,000 distinct CDR3 sequences, more than 15% seen once. This record belongs to a study of T-cell memory formation after mild COVID-19. Study in general: For the most part, TCR clusters were specific to one donor.

V was clipped by 6 bases and J by 6 bases, with 6 bases between them. This CDR3 has 11 amino acids. Regarding the study as a whole: Day 15 to 85 contracting clones showed balanced CD4/CD8; later expanders leaned CD4+. Contracting clones localized mainly to CM and EM when CD4+ and mainly to EMRA when CD8+.

Sample: PBMCs or a T cell subset sorted from them (not recorded which). This sequence originates from a man aged 18 to 30 who had mild COVID-19 (a few samples of this study predate the infection). Cell type and time point are not known. V usage is TRBV12-3 or TRBV12-4 and J usage is TRBJ2-1; D gene unclear. Here the CDR3 DNA reads TGTGCCAGCAGCTTGGGCAATGAGCAGTTCTTC. Translated, it gives CASSLGNEQFF.